The rows below give T cell receptor beta chains drawn from one sample of a study of cytomegalovirus exposure and HLA in healthy donors. Assay used: immunoSEQ multiplex PCR; TCRdb lists only in-frame clones, some missing. This sample has 110,000 to 150,000 clones, with approximately 74% found just once. The sequenced sample consisted of PBMCs. Receptors originate from a man in his late teens or twenties in good health and CMV-seropositive. The CDR3 runs from the conserved cysteine through the conserved F or W. A D gene is named only where the DNA matches it firmly. Clone size is given for some rows only: seen once, a few or many times, or a class if the clone is expanded.

V gene	J gene	clone size	D gene	CDR3 DNA	CDR3 protein
TRBV4-2	TRBJ1-5	NA	NA	TGTGCCAGCAGCCCCTCGGGGTCAGATAATCAGCCCCAGCATTTT	CASSPSGSDNQPQHF
TRBV11-2	TRBJ2-1	NA	NA	TGTGCCAGCAGCTTTGGGGCAGGGCGAGAGCAGTTCTTC	CASSFGAGREQFF
TRBV6-1	TRBJ1-2	NA	TRBD1	TGTGCCAGCAGTGAAGGGACAGGGACCTATGGCTACACCTTC	CASSEGTGTYGYTF
TRBV28	TRBJ1-5	once	TRBD1	TGTGCCAGCAGTCCAGGACAGGGTCGTAATCAGCCCCAGCATTTT	CASSPGQGRNQPQHF
TRBV25-1	TRBJ2-7	NA	TRBD2	TGTGCCAGCAGTGAATCCCCCCCAGCGGGAGGAGGATACGAGCAGTACTTC	CASSESPPAGGGYEQYF
TRBV7-9	TRBJ2-7	few	NA	TGTGCCAGCAGCACCCGGGGCTACGAGCAGTACTTC	CASSTRGYEQYF
TRBV19	TRBJ1-2	NA	NA	TGTGCCAGTGAGGGCTATGGCTACACCTTC	CASEGYGYTF
TRBV19	TRBJ1-1	NA	NA	TGTGCCAGTAGTATCTGGGGCCGCAACACTGAAGCTTTCTTT	CASSIWGRNTEAFF
TRBV2	TRBJ2-2	NA	NA	TGTGCCAGCACGGGGACTCCGACCGGGGAGCTGTTTTTT	CASTGTPTGELFF
TRBV20-1	TRBJ2-5	NA	NA	TGCAGTGCTAGCCTCCGGGAGACCCAGTACTTC	CSASLRETQYF
TRBV10-3	TRBJ1-2	NA	NA	TGTGCCATCAGCGAGCAGGGGAACTATGGCTACACCTTC	CAISEQGNYGYTF
TRBV20-1	TRBJ2-7	once	NA	TGCAGTGCTACACTTTCCTACGAGCAGTACTTC	CSATLSYEQYF
TRBV6-1	TRBJ2-7	NA	TRBD1	TGTGCCAGCAGTACGGGACAGGGCAAGGGGAGCGAGCAGTACTTC	CASSTGQGKGSEQYF
TRBV5-4	TRBJ1-4	NA	NA	TGTGCCAGCAGCTTGTCTACAGGGAACGAAAAACTGTTTTTT	CASSLSTGNEKLFF
TRBV29-1	TRBJ1-5	few	NA	TGCAGCGTTGGTGGGGGGGACAATCAGCCCCAGCATTTT	CSVGGGDNQPQHF
TRBV30	TRBJ1-1	once	TRBD1	TGTGCCCGGGGGGGGCAGGGGGAGACTGAAGCTTTCTTT	CARGGQGETEAFF
TRBV7-2	TRBJ2-7	NA	TRBD2	TGTGCCAGCAGCTTCGGGCGGGAGTCCCCCGAGCAGTACTTC	CASSFGRESPEQYF
TRBV6-6	TRBJ1-1	few	NA	TGTGCCAGCAGTGTGGACACAGCGAACACTGAAGCTTTCTTT	CASSVDTANTEAFF
TRBV7-2	TRBJ2-7	few	TRBD1	TGTGCCAGCAGCCGGGACAGGGGGCACGTCTACGAGCAGTACTTC	CASSRDRGHVYEQYF
TRBV28	TRBJ1-2	NA	NA	TGTGCCAGCAGCCCACGACAAATCTATGGCTACACCTTC	CASSPRQIYGYTF
TRBV10-3	TRBJ2-5	NA	NA	TGTGCCATCAGTGAAAGTAAGGGGAGGCAAGAGACCCAGTACTTC	CAISESKGRQETQYF
TRBV11-2	TRBJ2-7	NA	NA	TGTGCCAGCAGCTTAGTGGTTCAGGTCTCCTACGAGCAGTACTTC	CASSLVVQVSYEQYF
TRBV30	TRBJ1-3	few	NA	TGTGCCTGGAGGGGCCCCGGAAACACCATATATTTT	CAWRGPGNTIYF
TRBV10-1	TRBJ1-5	NA	TRBD1	TGCGCCAGCAGTGAGGAAATCCGGGACAGTTATCAGCCCCAGCATTTT	CASSEEIRDSYQPQHF
TRBV6-5	TRBJ2-7	NA	TRBD1	TGTGCCAGCAGTTACTCAGGGGACAGGGGTTACGAGCAGTACTTC	CASSYSGDRGYEQYF
TRBV10-2	TRBJ2-1	NA	TRBD2	TGCGCCAGCAGTGAGTACAGCGGGGGGTTCAATGAGCAGTTCTTC	CASSEYSGGFNEQFF
TRBV27	TRBJ2-7	NA	TRBD2	TGTGCCAGCAGACTAGCGGGTGCTTACGAGCAGTACTTC	CASRLAGAYEQYF
TRBV5-1	TRBJ1-2	NA	NA	TGCGCCAGCAGCTTGGACCTTATCCGAGGGGGCTACACCTTC	CASSLDLIRGGYTF
TRBV7-9	TRBJ1-2	NA	TRBD1	TGTGCCGTCCACGGACAGGGGATCTATGGCTACACCTTC	CAVHGQGIYGYTF
TRBV28	TRBJ2-4	NA	NA	TGTGCCAGCAATATAAGCAGGCGCTCATACATTCAGTACTTC	CASNISRRSYIQYF
TRBV29-1	TRBJ1-4	NA	NA	TGCAGCGCGGGGTCTGCAACTAATGAAAAACTGTTTTTT	CSAGSATNEKLFF